These 3 T cell receptor beta chains were all obtained from the same sample, sequenced in a study of T cells in Graves' hyperthyroidism and ophthalmopathy. The CDR3 regions of TCR beta were amplified from RNA transcripts. Primed by the HTBI set, a first-round RT-PCR was run on the TCR CDR3. TCRdb analysed the multiplex PCR reads with MiXCR anew, one entry per CDR3 protein. Here the sample spans about 520,000 distinct CDR3 sequences, around 22% being singletons. The sample comprised blood. These receptors all stem from a woman in her twenties or thirties with Graves' ophthalmopathy.

In its sample, this clonotype was seen a few times. V usage is TRBV19 and J usage is TRBJ1-5; D gene ambiguous. Germline-derived CDR1 and CDR2 are LNHDA and SQIVND (reference sequence). The CDR3 has 14 residues. Trimming stripped 7 bases from V and 0 bases from J, with 10 bases between. This CDR3 is CASTPTSSNQPQHF. The DNA for the CDR3 is TGTGCCAGTACCCCCACAAGTAGCAATCAGCCCCAGCATTTT.

The V gene is TRBV13, the J gene TRBJ2-2; D is unresolved. There are 12 residues in the CDR3. Germline CDR1 reads PRHDT; CDR2 reads FYEKMQ (reference sequence). V was cut by 3 bases and J by 7 bases, with 6 bases left in between. For the CDR3, the DNA is TGTGCCAGCAGCTTCCCGAACGGGGAGCTGTTTTTT. Translation: CASSFPNGELFF.

This clonotype showed up many times. The chain uses TRBV28 and TRBJ2-7; the match to TRBD1 covers 7 bases. The V and J ends lost 3 bases and 6 bases, in that order; junction bases with no gene match: 11. The CDR3 runs to 15 residues. Germline CDR1 MDHEN, CDR2 SYDVKM. This CDR3 is CASSFPGQESGEQYF. The CDR3 DNA reads TGTGCCAGCAGTTTCCCCGGACAGGAATCGGGCGAGCAGTACTTC.